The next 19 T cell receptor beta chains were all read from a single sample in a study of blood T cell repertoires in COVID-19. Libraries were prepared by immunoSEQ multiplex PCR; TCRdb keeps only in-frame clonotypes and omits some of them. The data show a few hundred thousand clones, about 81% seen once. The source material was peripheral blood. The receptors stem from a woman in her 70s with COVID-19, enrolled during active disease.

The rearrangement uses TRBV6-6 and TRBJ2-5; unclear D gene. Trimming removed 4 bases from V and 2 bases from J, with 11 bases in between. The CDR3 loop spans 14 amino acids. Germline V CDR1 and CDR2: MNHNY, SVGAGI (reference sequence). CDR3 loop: CASSSTRHQETQYF. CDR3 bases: TGTGCCAGCAGTTCGACGAGACATCAAGAGACCCAGTACTTC.

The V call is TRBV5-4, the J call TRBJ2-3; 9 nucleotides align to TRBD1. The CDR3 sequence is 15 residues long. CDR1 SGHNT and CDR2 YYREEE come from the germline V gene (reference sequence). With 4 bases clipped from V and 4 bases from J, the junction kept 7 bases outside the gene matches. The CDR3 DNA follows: TGTGCCAGCAGCCAAAGGGACAGGGTTGCAGATACGCAGTATTTT. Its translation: CASSQRDRVADTQYF.

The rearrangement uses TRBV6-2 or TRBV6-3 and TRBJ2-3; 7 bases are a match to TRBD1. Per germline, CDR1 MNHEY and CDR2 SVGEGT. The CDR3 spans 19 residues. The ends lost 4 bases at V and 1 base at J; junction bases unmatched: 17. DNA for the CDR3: TGTGCCAGCAGTTCCGACAGGGCCCTCGATTTGGGTGGCACAGATACGCAGTATTTT. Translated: CASSSDRALDLGGTDTQYF.

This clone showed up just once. CDR3: CASSLVRGSYNEQFF. DNA of the CDR3: TGTGCCAGCAGCTTAGTAAGGGGATCCTACAATGAGCAGTTCTTC. The chain has TRBV7-2 and TRBJ2-1; TRBD1 might be the D (5 bases). V lost 1 base and J lost 1, with 8 bases in between. The CDR3 is 15 residues long. Per germline, CDR1 SGHTA and CDR2 FQGNSA.

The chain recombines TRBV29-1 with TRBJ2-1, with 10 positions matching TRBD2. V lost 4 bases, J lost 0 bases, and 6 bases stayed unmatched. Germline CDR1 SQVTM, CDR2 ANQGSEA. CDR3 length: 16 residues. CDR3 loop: CSVVTSGASSYNEQFF. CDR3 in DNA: TGCAGCGTTGTAACTAGCGGGGCTAGCTCCTACAATGAGCAGTTCTTC.

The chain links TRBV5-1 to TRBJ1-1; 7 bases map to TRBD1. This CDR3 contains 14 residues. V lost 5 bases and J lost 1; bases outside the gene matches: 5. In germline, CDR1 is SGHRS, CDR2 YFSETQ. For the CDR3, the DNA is TGCGCCAGCAGGTCCGGGACAGAGAACACTGAAGCTTTCTTT. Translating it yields CASRSGTENTEAFF.

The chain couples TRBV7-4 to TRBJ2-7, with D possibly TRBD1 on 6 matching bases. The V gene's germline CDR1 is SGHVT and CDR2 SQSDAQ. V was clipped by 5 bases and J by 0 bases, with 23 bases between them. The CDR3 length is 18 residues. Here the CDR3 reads CASSRSRTDQTHSYEQYF. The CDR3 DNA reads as TGTGCCAGCAGCCGATCAAGGACAGACCAAACCCACTCCTACGAGCAGTACTTC.

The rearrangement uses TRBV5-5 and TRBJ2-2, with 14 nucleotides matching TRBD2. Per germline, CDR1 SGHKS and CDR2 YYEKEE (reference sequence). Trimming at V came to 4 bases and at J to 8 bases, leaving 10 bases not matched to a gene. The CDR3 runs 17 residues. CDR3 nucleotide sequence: TGTGCCAGCAGCGTGACCGGGACTAGCGGGAGCTCGGGGGAGCTGTTTTTT. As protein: CASSVTGTSGSSGELFF.

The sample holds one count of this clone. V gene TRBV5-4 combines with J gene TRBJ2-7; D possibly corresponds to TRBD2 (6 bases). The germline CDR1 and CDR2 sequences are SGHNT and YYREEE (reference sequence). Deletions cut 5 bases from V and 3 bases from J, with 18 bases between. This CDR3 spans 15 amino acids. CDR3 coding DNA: TGTGCCAGCAGGCCCGGGGGTAGCCTGAACTACGAGCAGTACTTC. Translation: CASRPGGSLNYEQYF.

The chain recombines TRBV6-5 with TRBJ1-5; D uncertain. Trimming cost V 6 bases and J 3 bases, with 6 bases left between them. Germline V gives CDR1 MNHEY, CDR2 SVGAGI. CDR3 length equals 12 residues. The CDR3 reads CASRSPNQPQHF. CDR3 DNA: TGTGCCAGCAGGTCTCCCAATCAGCCCCAGCATTTT.

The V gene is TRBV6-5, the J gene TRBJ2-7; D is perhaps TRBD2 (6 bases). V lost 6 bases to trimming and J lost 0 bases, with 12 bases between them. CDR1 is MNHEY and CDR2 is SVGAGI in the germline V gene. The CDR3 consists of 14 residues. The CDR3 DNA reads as TGTGCCAGCAGGGGACTGTTGAGCTCCTACGAGCAGTACTTC. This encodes CASRGLLSSYEQYF.

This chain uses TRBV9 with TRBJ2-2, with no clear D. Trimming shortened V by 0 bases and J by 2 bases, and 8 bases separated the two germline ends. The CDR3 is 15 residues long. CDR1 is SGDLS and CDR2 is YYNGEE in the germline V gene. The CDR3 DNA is TGTGCCAGCAGCGTAGGGGCAGCCAACACCGGGGAGCTGTTTTTT. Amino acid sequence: CASSVGAANTGELFF.

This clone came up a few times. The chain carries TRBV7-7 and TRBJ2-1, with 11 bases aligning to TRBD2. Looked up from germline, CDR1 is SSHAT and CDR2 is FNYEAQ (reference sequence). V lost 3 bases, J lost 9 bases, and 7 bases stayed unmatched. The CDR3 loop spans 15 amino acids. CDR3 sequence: CASSFSTSGSGEQFF. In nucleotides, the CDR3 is TGTGCCAGCAGCTTTTCAACTAGCGGGAGTGGTGAGCAGTTCTTC.

CDR3 sequence: CASSVGSGQGPDTQYF. The CDR3 DNA is TGTGCCAGCAGCGTTGGATCGGGACAGGGCCCAGATACGCAGTATTTT. The chain links TRBV9 to TRBJ2-3; TRBD1 matches at 9 bases. This CDR3 is 16 amino acids long. V trimming: 2 bases; J trimming: 4 bases; junction bases outside the gene matches: 8. The germline V gene has CDR1 SGDLS and CDR2 YYNGEE. The full variable domain, rest sourced from reference TRBV9 and TRBJ2-3, is DSGVTQTPKHLITATGQRVTLRCSPRSGDLSVYWYQQSLDQGLQFLIQYYNGEERAKGNILERFSAQQFPDLHSELNLSSLELGDSALYFCASSVGSGQGPDTQYFGPGTRLTVL.

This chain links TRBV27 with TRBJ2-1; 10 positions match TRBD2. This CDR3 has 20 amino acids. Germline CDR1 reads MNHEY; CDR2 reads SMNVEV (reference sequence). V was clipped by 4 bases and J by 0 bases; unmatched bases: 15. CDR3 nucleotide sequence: TGTGCCAGCAGTTCCCCCTGGGGGATAGCGGGAGGACCCTCCTACAATGAGCAGTTCTTC. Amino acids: CASSSPWGIAGGPSYNEQFF.

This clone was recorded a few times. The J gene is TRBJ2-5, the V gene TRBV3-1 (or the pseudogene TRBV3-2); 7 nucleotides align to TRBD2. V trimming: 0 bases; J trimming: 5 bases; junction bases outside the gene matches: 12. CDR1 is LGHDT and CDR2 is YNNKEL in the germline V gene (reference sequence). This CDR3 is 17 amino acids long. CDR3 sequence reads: CASSQDPRSRELETQYF. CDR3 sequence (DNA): TGTGCCAGCAGCCAAGACCCTAGGTCGCGGGAGCTGGAGACCCAGTACTTC.

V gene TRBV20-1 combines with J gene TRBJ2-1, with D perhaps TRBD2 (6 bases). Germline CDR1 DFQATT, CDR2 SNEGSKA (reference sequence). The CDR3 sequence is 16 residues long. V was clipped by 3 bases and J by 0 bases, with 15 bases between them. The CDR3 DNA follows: TGCAGTGCTAGTGTAGCGGACCGAAGCTCCTACAATGAGCAGTTCTTC. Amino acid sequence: CSASVADRSSYNEQFF.

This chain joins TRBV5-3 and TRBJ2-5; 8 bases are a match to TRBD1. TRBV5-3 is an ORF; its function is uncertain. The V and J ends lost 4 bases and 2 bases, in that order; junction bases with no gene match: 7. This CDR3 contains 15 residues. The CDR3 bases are TGTGCCAGAAGCCAGGGTCGGACAGGGCAAGAGACCCAGTACTTC. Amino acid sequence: CARSQGRTGQETQYF.

CDR3 protein: CASSYGQDPEKLFF. The CDR3 DNA is TGTGCCAGCAGTTATGGACAGGATCCTGAAAAACTGTTTTTT. The V and J genes are TRBV6-5 and TRBJ1-4; 7 positions match TRBD1. Germline V lookup: CDR1 MNHEY, CDR2 SVGAGI. CDR3 length: 14 residues. V gave up 3 bases and J gave up 7 bases; unmatched junction bases: 5.